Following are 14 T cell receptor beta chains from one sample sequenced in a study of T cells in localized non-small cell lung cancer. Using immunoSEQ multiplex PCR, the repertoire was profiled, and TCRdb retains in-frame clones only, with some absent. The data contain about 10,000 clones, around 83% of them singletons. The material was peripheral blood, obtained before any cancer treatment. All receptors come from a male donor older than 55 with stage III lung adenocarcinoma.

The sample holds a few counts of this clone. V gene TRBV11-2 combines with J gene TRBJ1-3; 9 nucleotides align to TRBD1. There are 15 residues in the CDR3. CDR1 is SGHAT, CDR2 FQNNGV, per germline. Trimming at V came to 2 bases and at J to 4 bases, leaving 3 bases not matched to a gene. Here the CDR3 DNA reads TGTGCCAGCAGCTTAAACAGGGGGCGAGGAAACACCATATATTTT. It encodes CASSLNRGRGNTIYF.

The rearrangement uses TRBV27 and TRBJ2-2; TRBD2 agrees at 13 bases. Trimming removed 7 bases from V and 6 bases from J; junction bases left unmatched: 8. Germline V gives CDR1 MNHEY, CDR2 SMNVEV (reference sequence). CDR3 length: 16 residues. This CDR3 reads CASTLRTSGGAGELFF. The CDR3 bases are TGTGCCAGCACACTAAGGACTAGCGGGGGTGCCGGGGAGCTGTTTTTT.

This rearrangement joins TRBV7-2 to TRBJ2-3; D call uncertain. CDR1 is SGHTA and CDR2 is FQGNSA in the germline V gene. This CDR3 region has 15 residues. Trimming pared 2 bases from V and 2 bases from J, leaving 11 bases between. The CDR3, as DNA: TGTGCCAGCAGCTTACAGGTTCTTACCACAGATACGCAGTATTTT. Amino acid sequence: CASSLQVLTTDTQYF.

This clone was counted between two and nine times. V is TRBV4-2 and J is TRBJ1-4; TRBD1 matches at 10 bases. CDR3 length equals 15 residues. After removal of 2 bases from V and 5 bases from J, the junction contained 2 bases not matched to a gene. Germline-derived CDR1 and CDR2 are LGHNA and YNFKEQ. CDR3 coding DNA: TGTGCCAGCAGCCAACCGGGACAGGGGAATGAAAAACTGTTTTTT. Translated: CASSQPGQGNEKLFF.

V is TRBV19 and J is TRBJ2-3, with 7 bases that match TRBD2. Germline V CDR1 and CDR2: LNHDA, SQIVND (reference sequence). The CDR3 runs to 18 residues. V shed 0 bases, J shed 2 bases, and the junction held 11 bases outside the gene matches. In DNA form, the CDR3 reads TGTGCCAGTAGTATAGATCGGAAGGGAGCGGGATCCACAGATACGCAGTATTTT. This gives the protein CASSIDRKGAGSTDTQYF.

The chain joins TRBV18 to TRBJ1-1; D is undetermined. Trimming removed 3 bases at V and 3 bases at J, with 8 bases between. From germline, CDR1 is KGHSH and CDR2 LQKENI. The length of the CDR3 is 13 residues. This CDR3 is CASSPIGDTEAFF. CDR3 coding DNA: TGTGCCAGCTCACCCATCGGGGACACTGAAGCTTTCTTT.

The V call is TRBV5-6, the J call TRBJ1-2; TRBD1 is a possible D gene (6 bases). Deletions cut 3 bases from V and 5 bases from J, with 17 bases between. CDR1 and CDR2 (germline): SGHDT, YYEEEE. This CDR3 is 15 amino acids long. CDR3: CASSSFAGGGYGYTF. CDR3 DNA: TGTGCCAGCAGCTCCTTTGCGGGAGGGGGTTATGGCTACACCTTC.

The DNA of the CDR3 is TGTGCCAGTAGTATTGGGGGCAGGGTCACAGATACGCAGTATTTT. It yields the protein CASSIGGRVTDTQYF. The gene calls are TRBV19 and TRBJ2-3, with D perhaps TRBD1 (6 bases). The germline V gene has CDR1 LNHDA and CDR2 SQIVND (reference sequence). This CDR3 has 15 amino acids. Trimming shortened V by 3 bases and J by 2 bases, and 12 bases separated the two germline ends. The variable domain in full, completed from reference TRBV19 and TRBJ2-3, reads DGGITQSPKYLFRKEGQNVTLSCEQNLNHDAMYWYRQDPGQGLRLIYYSQIVNDFQKGDIAEGYSVSREKKESFPLTVTSAQKNPTAFYLCASSIGGRVTDTQYFGPGTRLTVL.

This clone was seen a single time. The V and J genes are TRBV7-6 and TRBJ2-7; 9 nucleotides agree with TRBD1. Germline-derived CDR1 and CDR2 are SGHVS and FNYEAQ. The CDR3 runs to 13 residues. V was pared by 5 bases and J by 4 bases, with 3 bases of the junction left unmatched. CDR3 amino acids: CASSVGTGYEQYF. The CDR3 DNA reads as TGTGCCAGCAGCGTAGGGACAGGGTACGAGCAGTACTTC.

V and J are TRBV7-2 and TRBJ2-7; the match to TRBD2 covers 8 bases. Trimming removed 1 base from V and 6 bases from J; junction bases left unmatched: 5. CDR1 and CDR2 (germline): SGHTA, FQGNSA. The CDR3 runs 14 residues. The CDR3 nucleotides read TGTGCCAGCAGCTTAGAAGCGGGAGTGGGCGAGCAGTACTTC. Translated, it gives CASSLEAGVGEQYF.

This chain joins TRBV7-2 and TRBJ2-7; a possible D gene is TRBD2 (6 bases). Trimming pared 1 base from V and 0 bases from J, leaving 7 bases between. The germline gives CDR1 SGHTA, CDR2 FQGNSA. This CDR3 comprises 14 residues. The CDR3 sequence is CASSLVGGSYEQYF. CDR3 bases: TGTGCCAGCAGCTTAGTGGGAGGCTCCTACGAGCAGTACTTC.

CDR3 sequence: CASSQRLGGTFTDTQYF. In nucleotides, the CDR3 is TGTGCCAGCAGCCAACGGTTGGGGGGGACCTTCACAGATACGCAGTATTTT. The chain joins TRBV16 to TRBJ2-3; 7 bases map to TRBD2. Looked up from germline, CDR1 is KGHSY and CDR2 is FQNENV. CDR3 length equals 17 residues. Germline trimming cut 2 bases from V and 2 bases from J; bases unmatched to any gene: 10.

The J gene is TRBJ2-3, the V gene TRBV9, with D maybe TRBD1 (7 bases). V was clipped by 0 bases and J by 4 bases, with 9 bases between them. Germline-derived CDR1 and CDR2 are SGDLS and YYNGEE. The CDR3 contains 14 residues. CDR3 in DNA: TGTGCCAGCAGCGTAGGCAGGGGGGCAGATACGCAGTATTTT. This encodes CASSVGRGADTQYF.

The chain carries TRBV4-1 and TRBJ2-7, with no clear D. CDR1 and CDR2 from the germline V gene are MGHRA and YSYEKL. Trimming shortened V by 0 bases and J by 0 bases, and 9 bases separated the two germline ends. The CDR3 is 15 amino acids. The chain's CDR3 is CASSQEVNPSYEQYF. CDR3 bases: TGCGCCAGCAGCCAAGAGGTCAACCCCTCCTACGAGCAGTACTTC.